A selection of T cell receptor beta chains follows, all from one sample in a study of shared clonotypes between healthy human individuals. TCRdb's table, derived via immunoSEQ multiplex PCR, lists solely in-frame clones and lacks some. The profile covers about 500,000 clones, with around 77% appearing a single time and 12% taken by the ten largest. Input material: PBMCs. These receptors were collected from a woman aged 40 to 49 in good health. Some clones in this sample may be carry-over from other donors' samples. CDR3s include the opening cysteine and the closing phenylalanine or tryptophan. The D gene is left open where the match is weak. Expanded clones get a size class; other rows say once, few or many, or leave the size out.

d_gene	abundance	j_gene	v_gene	CDR3aa	CDR3nt
-	-	TRBJ1-5	TRBV7-2	CASSDRQNQPQHF	TGTGCCAGCAGCGACCGACAGAATCAGCCCCAGCATTTT
-	-	TRBJ2-1	TRBV29-1	CSVGFIFGEQFF	TGCAGCGTTGGGTTTATTTTTGGTGAGCAGTTCTTC
-	-	TRBJ2-6	TRBV7-3	CASSLSRDPGANVLTF	TGTGCCAGCAGCTTAAGCAGGGACCCTGGGGCCAACGTCCTGACTTTC
-	few	TRBJ2-5	TRBV30	CAWSKSVGGWETQYF	TGTGCCTGGAGTAAAAGTGTGGGGGGTTGGGAGACCCAGTACTTC
-	-	TRBJ1-2	TRBV6-1	CASSEVKGSRNYGYTF	TGTGCCAGCAGTGAAGTGAAAGGGTCCAGAAACTATGGCTACACCTTC
TRBD1	few	TRBJ2-3	TRBV19	CASRRDRGTDTQYF	TGTGCCAGTAGGAGGGACAGGGGAACAGATACGCAGTATTTT
-	once	TRBJ2-7	TRBV27	CASSRGQTYSYEQYF	TGTGCCAGCAGTCGTGGACAGACTTACTCCTACGAGCAGTACTTC
-	-	TRBJ1-5	TRBV5-4	CASSLGTWSNQPQHF	TGTGCCAGCAGCTTGGGGACCTGGAGCAATCAGCCCCAGCATTTT
TRBD2	-	TRBJ2-7	TRBV7-2	CASSGLAGGFSYEQYF	TGTGCCAGCAGCGGACTAGCGGGAGGGTTCTCCTACGAGCAGTACTTC
TRBD1	-	TRBJ1-2	TRBV29-1	CSVDGTRTGGGYTF	TGCAGCGTTGATGGAACGAGGACAGGGGGAGGCTACACCTTC
-	-	TRBJ2-1	TRBV7-3	CASSPTNAYNEQFF	TGTGCCAGCAGCCCTACGAACGCCTACAATGAGCAGTTCTTC
TRBD2	-	TRBJ2-1	TRBV6-6	CASRERLAGGGVEQFF	TGTGCCAGCAGGGAGCGACTAGCGGGAGGGGGGGTTGAGCAGTTCTTC
-	-	TRBJ1-2	TRBV25-1	CASTSRVSDGYTF	TGTGCCAGCACCTCTCGGGTTTCGGATGGCTACACCTTC
TRBD1	-	TRBJ1-4	TRBV18	CASSPRTGGNEKLFF	TGTGCCAGCTCACCCCGGACAGGGGGGAATGAAAAACTGTTTTTT
-	few	TRBJ1-5	TRBV6-6	CASSRGGTRGNQPQHF	TGTGCCAGCAGTCGGGGGGGGACTAGGGGCAATCAGCCCCAGCATTTT
-	once	TRBJ1-2	TRBV4-3	CASSQDPSPRSNYGYTF	TGCGCCAGCAGCCAAGATCCCTCCCCGAGGAGTAACTATGGCTACACCTTC
TRBD2	-	TRBJ2-1	TRBV7-9	CASSLAGGRAYNEQFF	TGTGCCAGCAGCTTAGCGGGCGGGAGGGCCTACAATGAGCAGTTCTTC
-	-	TRBJ2-7	TRBV25-1	CASSGTPSRGGHYEQYF	TGTGCCAGCAGTGGAACTCCCTCCAGGGGGGGACACTACGAGCAGTACTTC
TRBD2	-	TRBJ2-7	TRBV11-2	CASSLTGTSGQYF	TGTGCCAGCAGCCTCACCGGGACTAGTGGGCAGTACTTC
TRBD1	-	TRBJ1-1	TRBV2	CASGVAGGTGAFF	TGTGCCAGCGGGGTGGCAGGGGGCACCGGAGCTTTCTTT
-	-	TRBJ1-5	TRBV6-6	CASSPPGQPQHF	TGTGCCAGCAGTCCCCCCGGTCAGCCCCAGCATTTT
TRBD2	-	TRBJ2-7	TRBV11-2	CASSFSREGLEQYF	TGTGCCAGCAGCTTCTCGCGGGAGGGCCTCGAGCAGTACTTC
TRBD1	-	TRBJ2-7	TRBV7-6	CASSLGPFYRGSSYEQYF	TGTGCCAGCAGCTTAGGCCCTTTTTACAGGGGGTCTTCCTACGAGCAGTACTTC
-	-	TRBJ2-7	TRBV15	CATSRGGTSYEQYF	TGTGCCACCAGCAGAGGTGGGACCTCCTACGAGCAGTACTTC
-	-	TRBJ2-1	TRBV27	CARAGRWLSYNEQFF	TGTGCCAGAGCCGGTCGGTGGCTCTCCTACAATGAGCAGTTCTTC
TRBD1	-	TRBJ2-7	TRBV29-1	CSVIRDRASYEQYF	TGCAGCGTAATCCGAGACAGGGCCTCCTACGAGCAGTACTTC
-	-	TRBJ2-3	TRBV30	CAWVARNTDTQCF	TGTGCCTGGGTAGCACGGAACACAGATACGCAGTGTTTT
TRBD2	once	TRBJ2-7	TRBV7-2	CASSSEAGPYEQYF	TGTGCCAGCAGCTCAGAAGCGGGACCCTACGAGCAGTACTTC
-	-	TRBJ2-4	TRBV7-2	CASSPGVLAKNIQYF	TGTGCCAGCAGCCCGGGGGTACTAGCCAAAAACATTCAGTACTTC
TRBD1	-	TRBJ2-1	TRBV7-9	CASSLVSGTGGYNEQFF	TGTGCCAGCAGCTTAGTGAGCGGGACAGGGGGTTACAATGAGCAGTTCTTC
-	few	TRBJ2-1	TRBV5-1	CASSFLRDSEQFF	TGCGCCAGCAGCTTTTTGCGGGACAGTGAGCAGTTCTTC
-	-	TRBJ1-1	TRBV6-6	CASRWGGNTEAFF	TGTGCCAGCAGGTGGGGGGGCAACACTGAAGCTTTCTTT
-	-	TRBJ1-1	TRBV28	CASTQTEAFF	TGTGCCAGCACCCAAACTGAAGCTTTCTTT
TRBD1	-	TRBJ2-2	TRBV7-2	CASSDTLRGPAGELFF	TGTGCCAGCAGCGACACCCTCAGGGGGCCGGCCGGGGAGCTGTTTTTT
-	-	TRBJ2-7	TRBV27	CASSLNRNSYEQYF	TGTGCCAGCAGTCTAAATCGCAACTCCTACGAGCAGTACTTC
-	-	TRBJ2-7	TRBV6-6	CASSPATYEQYF	TGTGCCAGCAGTCCGGCGACCTACGAGCAGTACTTC
TRBD2	once	TRBJ2-7	TRBV4-3	CASSQEDSGRPYEQYF	TGCGCCAGCAGCCAAGAAGATAGCGGGAGGCCCTACGAGCAGTACTTC
TRBD2	-	TRBJ2-1	TRBV5-1	CASSSGSYNEQFF	TGCGCCAGCAGCAGCGGGAGTTACAATGAGCAGTTCTTC
TRBD1	-	TRBJ1-2	TRBV28	CATPEGQGGGYTF	TGTGCCACCCCAGAAGGGCAGGGGGGTGGCTACACCTTC
-	-	TRBJ2-3	TRBV5-1	CASSTGTSLAADTQYF	TGCGCCAGCAGCACCGGGACGTCTTTAGCGGCAGATACGCAGTATTTT
TRBD2	-	TRBJ2-2	TRBV14	CASSQDKGGRDTGELFF	TGTGCCAGCAGCCAAGATAAGGGAGGGCGCGACACCGGGGAGCTGTTTTTT
TRBD1	-	TRBJ2-7	TRBV9	CASSALDRGLVEQYF	TGTGCCAGCAGTGCACTTGACAGGGGGCTTGTCGAGCAGTACTTC
-	-	TRBJ2-3	TRBV6-6	CASSYSGTKSTDTQYF	TGTGCCAGCAGTTACTCCGGGACAAAAAGCACAGATACGCAGTATTTT
-	once	TRBJ1-2	TRBV6-1	CASSEEQGWGSYTF	TGTGCCAGCAGTGAAGAACAGGGATGGGGATCCTACACCTTC
-	-	TRBJ1-1	TRBV27	CASSSDSSRNTEAFF	TGTGCCAGCTCATCGGACAGCTCCCGGAACACTGAAGCTTTCTTT
TRBD1	-	TRBJ1-1	TRBV19	CASSARDRGPMNTEAFF	TGTGCCAGTAGTGCCCGGGACAGGGGGCCGATGAACACTGAAGCTTTCTTT
TRBD1	once	TRBJ2-3	TRBV5-1	CASSSQGGAADTQYF	TGCGCCAGCAGCTCGCAAGGGGGCGCGGCAGATACGCAGTATTTT